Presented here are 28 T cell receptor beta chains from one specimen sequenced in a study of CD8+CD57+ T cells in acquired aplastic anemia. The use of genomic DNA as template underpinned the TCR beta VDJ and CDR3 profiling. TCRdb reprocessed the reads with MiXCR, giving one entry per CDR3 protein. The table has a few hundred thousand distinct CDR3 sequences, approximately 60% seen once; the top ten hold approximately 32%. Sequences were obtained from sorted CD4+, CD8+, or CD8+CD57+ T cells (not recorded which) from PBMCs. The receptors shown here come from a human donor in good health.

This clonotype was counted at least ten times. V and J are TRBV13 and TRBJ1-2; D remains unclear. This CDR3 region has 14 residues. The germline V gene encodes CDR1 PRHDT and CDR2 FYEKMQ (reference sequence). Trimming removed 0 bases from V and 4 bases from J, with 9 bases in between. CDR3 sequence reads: CASSLGLSSYGYTF. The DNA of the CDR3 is TGTGCCAGCAGCTTAGGGCTCTCGTCCTATGGCTACACCTTC.

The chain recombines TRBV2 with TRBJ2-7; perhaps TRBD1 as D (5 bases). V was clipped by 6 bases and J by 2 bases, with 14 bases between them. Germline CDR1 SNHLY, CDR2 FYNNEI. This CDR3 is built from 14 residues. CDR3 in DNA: TGTGCCAGCAGCTCCCAGGGTCCCCCCTACGAGCAGTACTTC. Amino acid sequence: CASSSQGPPYEQYF.

DNA of the CDR3: TGTGCCAGCAGCCAAGTAGTCGGCGGTCCACCCCTCCACTTT. It is translated as CASSQVVGGPPLHF. The chain is built from TRBV7-4 and TRBJ1-6; D is uncertain. Trimming left V 5 bases short and J 11 bases short, with 16 bases between. The CDR3 is 14 residues long. Germline CDR1 and CDR2: SGHVT and SQSDAQ.

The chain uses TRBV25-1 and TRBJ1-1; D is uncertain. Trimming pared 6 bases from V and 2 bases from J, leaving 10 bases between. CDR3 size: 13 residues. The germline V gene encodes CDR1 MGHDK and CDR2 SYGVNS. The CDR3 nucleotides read TGTGCCAGCAGAGATTTGCCCAACACTGAAGCTTTCTTT. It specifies CASRDLPNTEAFF. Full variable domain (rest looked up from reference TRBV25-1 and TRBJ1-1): EADIYQTPRYLVIGTGKKITLECSQTMGHDKMYWYQQDPGMELHLIHYSYGVNSTEKGDLSSESTVSRIRTEHFPLTLESARPSHTSQYLCASRDLPNTEAFFGQGTRLTVV.

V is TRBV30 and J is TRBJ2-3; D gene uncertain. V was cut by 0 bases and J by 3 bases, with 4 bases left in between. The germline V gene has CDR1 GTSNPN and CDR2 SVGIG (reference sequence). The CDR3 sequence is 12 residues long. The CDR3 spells CAWSVQTDTQYF. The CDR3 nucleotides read TGTGCCTGGAGTGTTCAGACAGATACGCAGTATTTT.

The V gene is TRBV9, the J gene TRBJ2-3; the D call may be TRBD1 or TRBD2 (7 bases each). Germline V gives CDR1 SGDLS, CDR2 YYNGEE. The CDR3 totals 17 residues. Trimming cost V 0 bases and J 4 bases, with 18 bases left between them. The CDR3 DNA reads TGTGCCAGCAGCGTAGCAGGGGGGGCCGGGGATCCAGATACGCAGTATTTT. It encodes CASSVAGGAGDPDTQYF.

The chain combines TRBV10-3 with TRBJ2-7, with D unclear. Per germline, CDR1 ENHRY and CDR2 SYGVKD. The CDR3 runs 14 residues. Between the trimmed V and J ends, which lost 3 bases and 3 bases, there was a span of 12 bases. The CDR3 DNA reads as TGTGCCATCAGTGACCGGAAAAAACTCTACGAGCAGTACTTC. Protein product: CAISDRKKLYEQYF.

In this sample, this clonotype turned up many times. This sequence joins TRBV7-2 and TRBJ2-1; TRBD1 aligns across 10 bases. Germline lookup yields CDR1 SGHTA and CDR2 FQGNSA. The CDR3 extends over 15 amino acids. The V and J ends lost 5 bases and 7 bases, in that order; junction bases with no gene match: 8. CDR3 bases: TGTGCCAGCAGCCCCCGACAGGGGGCGGGGAATGAGCAGTTCTTC. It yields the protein CASSPRQGAGNEQFF.

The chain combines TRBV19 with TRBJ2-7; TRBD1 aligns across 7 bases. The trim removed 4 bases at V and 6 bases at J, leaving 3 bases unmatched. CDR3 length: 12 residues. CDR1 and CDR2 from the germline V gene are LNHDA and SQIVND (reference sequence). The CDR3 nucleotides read TGTGCCAGTAGTAAAGACAGGGCCGAGCAGTACTTC. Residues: CASSKDRAEQYF.

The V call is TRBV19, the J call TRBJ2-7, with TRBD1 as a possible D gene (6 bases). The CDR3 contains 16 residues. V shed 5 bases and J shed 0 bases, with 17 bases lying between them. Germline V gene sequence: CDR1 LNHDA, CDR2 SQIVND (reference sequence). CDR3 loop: CASSPGHSEGSYEQYF. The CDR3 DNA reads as TGTGCCAGTAGTCCGGGACACTCGGAAGGCTCCTACGAGCAGTACTTC.

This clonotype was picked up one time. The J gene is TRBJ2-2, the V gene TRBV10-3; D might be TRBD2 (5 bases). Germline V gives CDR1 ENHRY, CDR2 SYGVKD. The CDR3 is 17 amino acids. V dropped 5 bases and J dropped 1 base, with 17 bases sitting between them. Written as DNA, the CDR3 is TGTGCCATCAGTAGTGTCGGTAGCGATAAGAACACCGGGGAGCTGTTTTTT. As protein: CAISSVGSDKNTGELFF.

DNA of the CDR3: TGTGCCAGTAGTACGCCTTGGGGGTACGAGCAGTACTTC. Translated: CASSTPWGYEQYF. The V call is TRBV19, the J call TRBJ2-7, with D possibly called TRBD1 or TRBD2 (5 bases each). V shed 4 bases and J shed 4 bases, with 11 bases lying between them. The CDR3 has 13 residues. CDR1 is LNHDA, CDR2 SQIVND, per germline (reference sequence). Using reference TRBV19 and TRBJ2-7 for the parts outside the CDR3, the full variable domain is DGGITQSPKYLFRKEGQNVTLSCEQNLNHDAMYWYRQDPGQGLRLIYYSQIVNDFQKGDIAEGYSVSREKKESFPLTVTSAQKNPTAFYLCASSTPWGYEQYFGPGTRLTVT.

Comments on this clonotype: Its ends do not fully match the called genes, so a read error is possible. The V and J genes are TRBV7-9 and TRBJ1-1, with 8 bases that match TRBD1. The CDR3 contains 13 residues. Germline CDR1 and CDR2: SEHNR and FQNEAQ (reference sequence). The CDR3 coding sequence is TGTGCCAGCGGCTTAGGGACAGGAGGGGGGGCTTTCTTT. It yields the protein CASGLGTGGGAFF. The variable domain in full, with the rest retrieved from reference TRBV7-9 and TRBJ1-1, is DTGVSQNPRHKITKRGQNVTFRCDPISEHNRLYWYRQTLGQGPEFLTYFQNEAQLEKSRLLSDRFSAERPKGSFSTLEIQRTEQGDSAMYLCASGLGTGGGAFFGQGTRLTVV.

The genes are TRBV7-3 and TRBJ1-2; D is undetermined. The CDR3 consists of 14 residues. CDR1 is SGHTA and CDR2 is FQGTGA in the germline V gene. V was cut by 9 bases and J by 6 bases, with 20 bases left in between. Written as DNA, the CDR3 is TGTGCCAGTAGCAGAGGCCTAACTGGGGATGGCTACACCTTC. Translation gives CASSRGLTGDGYTF.

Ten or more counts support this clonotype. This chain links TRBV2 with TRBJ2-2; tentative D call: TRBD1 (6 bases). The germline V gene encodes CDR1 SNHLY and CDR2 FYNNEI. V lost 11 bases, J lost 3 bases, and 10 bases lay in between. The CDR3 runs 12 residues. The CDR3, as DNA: TGTGCCGCAGAGGGGGACACCGGGGAGCTGTTTTTT. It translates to CAAEGDTGELFF.

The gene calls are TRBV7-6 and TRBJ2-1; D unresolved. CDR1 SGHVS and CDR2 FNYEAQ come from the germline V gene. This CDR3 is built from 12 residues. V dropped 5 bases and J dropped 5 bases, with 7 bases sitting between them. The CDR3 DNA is TGTGCCAGCAGCCGAGCAGACAATGAGCAGTTCTTC. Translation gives CASSRADNEQFF.

The CDR3 nucleotides read TGCACCCAACCCTGGGGATCCGCCAAACAGCTTATCTACGAGCAGTACTTC. Its protein is CTQPWGSAKQLIYEQYF. The chain uses TRBV29-1 and TRBJ2-7; D is unresolved. The V gene's germline CDR1 is SQVTM and CDR2 ANQGSEA. The CDR3 has 17 amino acids.

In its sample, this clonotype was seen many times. CDR3 residues: CSAASIWDTEAFF. The CDR3 DNA reads TGCAGTGCTGCCTCAATCTGGGACACTGAAGCTTTCTTT. This sequence joins TRBV20-1 and TRBJ1-1; no firm D call. Germline CDR1 and CDR2: DFQATT and SNEGSKA (reference sequence). V lost 5 bases and J lost 3, with 13 bases in between. The CDR3 runs 13 residues.

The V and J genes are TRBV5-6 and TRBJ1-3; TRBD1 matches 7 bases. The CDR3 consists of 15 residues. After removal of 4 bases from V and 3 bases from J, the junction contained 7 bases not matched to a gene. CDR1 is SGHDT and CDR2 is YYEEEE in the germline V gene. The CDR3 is CASSAGQQYGNTIYF. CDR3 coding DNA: TGTGCCAGCAGCGCGGGACAGCAATATGGAAACACCATATATTTT.

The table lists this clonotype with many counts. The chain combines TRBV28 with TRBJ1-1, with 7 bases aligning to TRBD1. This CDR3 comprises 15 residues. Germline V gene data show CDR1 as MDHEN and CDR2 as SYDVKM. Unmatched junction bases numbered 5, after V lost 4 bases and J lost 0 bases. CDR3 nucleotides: TGTGCCAGCAGTTACCGGGACAGCATGAACACTGAAGCTTTCTTT. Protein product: CASSYRDSMNTEAFF. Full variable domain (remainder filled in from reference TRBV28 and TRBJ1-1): DVKVTQSSRYLVKRTGEKVFLECVQDMDHENMFWYRQDPGLGLRLIYFSYDVKMKEKGDIPEGYSVSREKKERFSLILESASTNQTSMYLCASSYRDSMNTEAFFGQGTRLTVV.

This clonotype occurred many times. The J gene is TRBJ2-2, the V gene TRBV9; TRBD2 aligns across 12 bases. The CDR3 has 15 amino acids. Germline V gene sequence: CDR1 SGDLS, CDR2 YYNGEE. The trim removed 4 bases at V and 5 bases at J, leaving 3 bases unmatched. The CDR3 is CASSPSGRGTGELFF. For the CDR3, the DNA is TGTGCCAGCAGCCCTAGCGGGAGGGGGACCGGGGAGCTGTTTTTT.

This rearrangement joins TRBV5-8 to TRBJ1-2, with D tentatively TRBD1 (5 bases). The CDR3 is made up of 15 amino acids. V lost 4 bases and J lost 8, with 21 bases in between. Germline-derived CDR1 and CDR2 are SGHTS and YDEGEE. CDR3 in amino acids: CASSAAGSTIGGYTF. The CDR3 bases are TGTGCCAGCAGCGCCGCAGGGTCCACTATAGGCGGCTACACCTTC.

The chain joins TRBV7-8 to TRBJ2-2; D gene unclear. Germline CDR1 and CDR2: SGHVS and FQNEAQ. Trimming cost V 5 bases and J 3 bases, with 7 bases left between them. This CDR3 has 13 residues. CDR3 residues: CASSLTHTGELFF. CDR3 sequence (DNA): TGTGCCAGCAGCCTAACGCACACCGGGGAGCTGTTTTTT.

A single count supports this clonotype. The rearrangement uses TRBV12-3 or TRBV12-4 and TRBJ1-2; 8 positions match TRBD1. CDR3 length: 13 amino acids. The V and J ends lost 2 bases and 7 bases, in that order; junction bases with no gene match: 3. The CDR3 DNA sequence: TGTGCCAGCAGTTTAAGTACAGGGGGTGGCTACACCTTC. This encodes CASSLSTGGGYTF.

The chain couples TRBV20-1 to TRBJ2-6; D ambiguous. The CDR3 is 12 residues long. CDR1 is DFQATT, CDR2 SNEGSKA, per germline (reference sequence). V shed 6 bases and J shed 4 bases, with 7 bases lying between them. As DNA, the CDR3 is TGCAGTGCCAGGCCAGGGGCCAACGTCCTGACTTTC. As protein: CSARPGANVLTF.

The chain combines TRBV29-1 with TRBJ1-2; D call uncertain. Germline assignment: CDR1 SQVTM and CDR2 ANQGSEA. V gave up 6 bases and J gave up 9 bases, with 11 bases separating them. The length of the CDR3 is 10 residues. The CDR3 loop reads CSVGGFSYTF. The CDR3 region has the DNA TGCAGCGTGGGTGGGTTCAGCTACACCTTC. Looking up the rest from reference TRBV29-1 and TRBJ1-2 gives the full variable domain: SAVISQKPSRDICQRGTSLTIQCQVDSQVTMMFWYRQQPGQSLTLIATANQGSEATYESGFVIDKFPISRPNLTFSTLTVSNMSPEDSSIYLCSVGGFSYTFGSGTRLTVV.

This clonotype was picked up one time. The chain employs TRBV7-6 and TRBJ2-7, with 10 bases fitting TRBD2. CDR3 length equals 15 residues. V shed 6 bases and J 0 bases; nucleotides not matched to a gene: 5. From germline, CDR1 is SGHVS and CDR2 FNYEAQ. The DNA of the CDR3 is TGTGCCAGCAGTCGCACTAGCGGGAACTCCTACGAGCAGTACTTC. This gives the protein CASSRTSGNSYEQYF.

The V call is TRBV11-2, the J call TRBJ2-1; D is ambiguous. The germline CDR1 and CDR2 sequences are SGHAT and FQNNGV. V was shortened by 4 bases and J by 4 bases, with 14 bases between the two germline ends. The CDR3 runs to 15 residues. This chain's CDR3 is CASSWGRQDYNEQFF. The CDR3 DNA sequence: TGTGCCAGCAGCTGGGGTCGACAAGATTACAATGAGCAGTTCTTC.